This T cell receptor beta chain was documented in a study of CD8 T cells in ankylosing spondylitis. Overall study results and limits: Seemingly characteristic of ankylosing spondylitis blood was a TCR beta motif consisting of several highly homologous variants. The study looked at matched synovial fluid samples from ankylosing spondylitis patients. Disease-linked clones were reported to be significantly enriched there.

The CDR3 is 12 residues long. V lost 1 base, J lost 8 bases, and 9 bases lay in between. Germline CDR1 reads SGHVS; CDR2 reads FQNEAQ. TCRdb re-analysed the 5' RACE reads in MiXCR, keeping a single row per CDR3 protein. The table shows a few hundred thousand distinct CDR3 sequences, with about 13% occurring only once. As concerns this clonotype: The antigen is unknown.

Sequenced input: blood, either unsorted or a sorted T cell fraction (not recorded which). The V gene is TRBV7-8, the J gene TRBJ2-7; D gene ambiguous. The sequence was obtained from a male donor with ankylosing spondylitis. Here the CDR3 reads CASSLDGFKQYF. CDR3 nucleotide sequence: TGTGCCAGCAGCTTAGACGGGTTTAAGCAGTACTTC. Supplemented by reference TRBV7-8 and TRBJ2-7, the full variable domain reads GAGVSQSPRYKVAKRGQDVALRCDPISGHVSLFWYQQALGQGPEFLTYFQNEAQLDKSGLPSDRFFAERPEGSVSTLKIQRTQQEDSAVYLCASSLDGFKQYFGPGTRLTVT.